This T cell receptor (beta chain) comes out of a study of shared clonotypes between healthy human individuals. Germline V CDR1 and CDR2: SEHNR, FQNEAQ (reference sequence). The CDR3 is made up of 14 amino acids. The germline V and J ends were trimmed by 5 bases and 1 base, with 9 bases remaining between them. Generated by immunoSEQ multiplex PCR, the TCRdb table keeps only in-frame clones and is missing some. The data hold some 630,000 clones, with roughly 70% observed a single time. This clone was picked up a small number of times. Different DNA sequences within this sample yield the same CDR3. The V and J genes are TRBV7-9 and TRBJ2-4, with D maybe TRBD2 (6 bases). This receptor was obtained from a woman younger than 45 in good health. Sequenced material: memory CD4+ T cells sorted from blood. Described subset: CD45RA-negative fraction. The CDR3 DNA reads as TGTGCCAGCAGCCGTGGAGGGGCCAAAAACATTCAGTACTTC. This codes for CASSRGGAKNIQYF. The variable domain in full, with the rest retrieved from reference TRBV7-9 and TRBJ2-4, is DTGVSQNPRHKITKRGQNVTFRCDPISEHNRLYWYRQTLGQGPEFLTYFQNEAQLEKSRLLSDRFSAERPKGSFSTLEIQRTEQGDSAMYLCASSRGGAKNIQYFGAGTRLSVL.